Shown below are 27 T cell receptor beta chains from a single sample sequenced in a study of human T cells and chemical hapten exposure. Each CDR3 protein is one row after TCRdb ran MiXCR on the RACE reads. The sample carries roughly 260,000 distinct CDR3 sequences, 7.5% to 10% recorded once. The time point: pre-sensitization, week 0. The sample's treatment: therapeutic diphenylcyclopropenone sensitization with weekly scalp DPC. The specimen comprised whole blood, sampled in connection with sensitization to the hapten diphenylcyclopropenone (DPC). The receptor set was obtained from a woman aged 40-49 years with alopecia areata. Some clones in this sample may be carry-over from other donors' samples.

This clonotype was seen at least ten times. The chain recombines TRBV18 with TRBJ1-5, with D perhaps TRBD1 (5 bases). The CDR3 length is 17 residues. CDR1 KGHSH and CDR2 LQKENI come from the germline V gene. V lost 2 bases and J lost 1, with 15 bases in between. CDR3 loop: CASSPGQGRWSNQPQHF. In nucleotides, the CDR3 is TGTGCCAGCTCACCAGGGCAGGGCCGGTGGAGCAATCAGCCCCAGCATTTT.

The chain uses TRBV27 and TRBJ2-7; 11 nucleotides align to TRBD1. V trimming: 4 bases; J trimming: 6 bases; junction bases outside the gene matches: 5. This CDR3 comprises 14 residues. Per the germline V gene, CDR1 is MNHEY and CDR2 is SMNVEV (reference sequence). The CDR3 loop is CASSSGTGGSEQYF. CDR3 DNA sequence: TGTGCCAGCAGTTCCGGGACAGGGGGGTCCGAGCAGTACTTC.

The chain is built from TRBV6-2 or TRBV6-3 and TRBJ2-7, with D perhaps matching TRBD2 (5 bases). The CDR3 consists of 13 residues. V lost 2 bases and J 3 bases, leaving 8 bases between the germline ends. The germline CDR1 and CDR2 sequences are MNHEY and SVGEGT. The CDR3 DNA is TGTGCCAGCAGTTACAGCGGATACTACGAGCAGTACTTC. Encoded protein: CASSYSGYYEQYF.

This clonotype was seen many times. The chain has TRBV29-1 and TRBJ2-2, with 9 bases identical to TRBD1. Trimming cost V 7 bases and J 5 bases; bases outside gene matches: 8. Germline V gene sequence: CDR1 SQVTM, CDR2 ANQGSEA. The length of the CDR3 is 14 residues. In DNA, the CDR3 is TGCAGCGGCCGGGACAGGGTAGAAACCGGGGAGCTGTTTTTT. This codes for CSGRDRVETGELFF.

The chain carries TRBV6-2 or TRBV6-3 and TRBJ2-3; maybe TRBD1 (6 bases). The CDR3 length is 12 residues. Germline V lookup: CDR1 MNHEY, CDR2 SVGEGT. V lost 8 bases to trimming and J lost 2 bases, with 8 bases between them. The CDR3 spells CASGGFTDTQYF. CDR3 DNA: TGTGCCAGCGGGGGCTTCACAGATACGCAGTATTTT.

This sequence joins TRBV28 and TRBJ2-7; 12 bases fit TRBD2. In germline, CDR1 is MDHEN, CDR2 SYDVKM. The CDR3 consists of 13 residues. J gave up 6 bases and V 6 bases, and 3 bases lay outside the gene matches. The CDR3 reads CASRGLAGGEQYF. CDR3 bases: TGTGCCAGCAGGGGACTAGCGGGCGGCGAGCAGTACTTC.

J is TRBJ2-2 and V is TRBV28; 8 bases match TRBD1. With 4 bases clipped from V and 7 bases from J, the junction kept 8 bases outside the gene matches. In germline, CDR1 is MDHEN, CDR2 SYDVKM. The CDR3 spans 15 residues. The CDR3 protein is CASSSRQGYGGELFF. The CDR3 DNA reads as TGTGCCAGCAGTTCCCGACAGGGGTATGGCGGGGAGCTGTTTTTT.

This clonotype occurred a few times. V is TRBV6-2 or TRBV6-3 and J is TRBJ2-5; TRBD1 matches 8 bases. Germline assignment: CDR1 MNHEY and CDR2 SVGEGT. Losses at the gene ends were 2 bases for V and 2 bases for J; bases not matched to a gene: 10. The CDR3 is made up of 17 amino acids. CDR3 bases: TGTGCCAGCAGTTACGGCAGGGGGCGATTCGGTCAAGAGACCCAGTACTTC. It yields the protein CASSYGRGRFGQETQYF.

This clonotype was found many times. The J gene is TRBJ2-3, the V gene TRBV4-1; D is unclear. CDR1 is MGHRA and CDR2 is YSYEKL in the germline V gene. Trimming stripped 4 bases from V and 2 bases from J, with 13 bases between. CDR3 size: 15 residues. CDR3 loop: CASSLTQTPTDTQYF. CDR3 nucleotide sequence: TGCGCCAGCAGCCTTACTCAGACCCCCACAGATACGCAGTATTTT.

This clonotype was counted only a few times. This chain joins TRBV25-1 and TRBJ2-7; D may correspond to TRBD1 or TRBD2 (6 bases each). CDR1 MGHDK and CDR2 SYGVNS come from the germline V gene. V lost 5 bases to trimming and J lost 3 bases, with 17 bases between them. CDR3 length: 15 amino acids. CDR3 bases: TGTGCCAGCAGTCCAAAAGGGGGGCAGTACTACGAGCAGTACTTC. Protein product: CASSPKGGQYYEQYF.

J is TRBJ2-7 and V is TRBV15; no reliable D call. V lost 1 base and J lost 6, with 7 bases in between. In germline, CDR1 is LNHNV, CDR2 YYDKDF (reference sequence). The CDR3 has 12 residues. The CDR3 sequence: CATSRVTAEQYF. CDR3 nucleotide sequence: TGTGCCACCAGCAGAGTTACGGCCGAGCAGTACTTC. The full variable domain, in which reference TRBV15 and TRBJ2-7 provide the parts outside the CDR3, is DAMVIQNPRYQVTQFGKPVTLSCSQTLNHNVMYWYQQKSSQAPKLLFHYYDKDFNNEADTPDNFQSRRPNTSFCFLDIRSPGLGDTAMYLCATSRVTAEQYFGPGTRLTVT.

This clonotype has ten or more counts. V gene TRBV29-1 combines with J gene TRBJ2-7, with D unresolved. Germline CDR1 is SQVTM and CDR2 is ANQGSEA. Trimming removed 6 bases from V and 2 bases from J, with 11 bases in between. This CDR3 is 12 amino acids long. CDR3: CSVSDGPYEQYF. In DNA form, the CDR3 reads TGCAGCGTCTCGGACGGACCCTACGAGCAGTACTTC.

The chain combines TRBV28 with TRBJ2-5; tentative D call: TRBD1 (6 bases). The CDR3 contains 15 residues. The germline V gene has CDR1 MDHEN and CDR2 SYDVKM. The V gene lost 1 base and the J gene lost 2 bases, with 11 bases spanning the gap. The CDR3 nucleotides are TGTGCCAGCAGTTTATTGGGGGCCAGTCAAGAGACCCAGTACTTC. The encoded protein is CASSLLGASQETQYF. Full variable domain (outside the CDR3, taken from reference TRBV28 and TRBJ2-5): DVKVTQSSRYLVKRTGEKVFLECVQDMDHENMFWYRQDPGLGLRLIYFSYDVKMKEKGDIPEGYSVSREKKERFSLILESASTNQTSMYLCASSLLGASQETQYFGPGTRLLVL.

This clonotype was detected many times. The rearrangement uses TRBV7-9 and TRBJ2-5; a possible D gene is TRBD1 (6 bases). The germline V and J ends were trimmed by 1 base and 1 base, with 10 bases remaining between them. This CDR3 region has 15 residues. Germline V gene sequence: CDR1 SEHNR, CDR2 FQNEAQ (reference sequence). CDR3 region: CASSLVPDSQETQYF. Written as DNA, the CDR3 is TGTGCCAGCAGCTTAGTCCCGGACAGCCAAGAGACCCAGTACTTC.

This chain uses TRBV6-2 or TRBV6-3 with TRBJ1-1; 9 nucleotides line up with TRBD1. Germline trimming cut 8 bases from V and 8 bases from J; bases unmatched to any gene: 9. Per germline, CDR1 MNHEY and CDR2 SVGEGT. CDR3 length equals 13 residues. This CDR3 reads CASLRQTGGEAFF. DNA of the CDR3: TGTGCCAGCCTGCGACAGACAGGGGGGGAAGCTTTCTTT.

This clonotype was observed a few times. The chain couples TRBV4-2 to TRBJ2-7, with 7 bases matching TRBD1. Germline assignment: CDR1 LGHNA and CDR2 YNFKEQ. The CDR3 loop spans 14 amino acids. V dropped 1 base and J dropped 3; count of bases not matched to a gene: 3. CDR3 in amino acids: CASSQARDSYEQYF. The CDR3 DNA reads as TGTGCCAGCAGCCAAGCCCGGGACAGCTACGAGCAGTACTTC.

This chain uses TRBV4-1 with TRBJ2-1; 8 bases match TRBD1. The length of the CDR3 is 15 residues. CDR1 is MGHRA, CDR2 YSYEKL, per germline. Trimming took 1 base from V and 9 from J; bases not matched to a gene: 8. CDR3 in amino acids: CASSQGQGFTAEQFF. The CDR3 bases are TGCGCCAGCAGCCAAGGACAGGGGTTTACCGCTGAGCAGTTCTTC.

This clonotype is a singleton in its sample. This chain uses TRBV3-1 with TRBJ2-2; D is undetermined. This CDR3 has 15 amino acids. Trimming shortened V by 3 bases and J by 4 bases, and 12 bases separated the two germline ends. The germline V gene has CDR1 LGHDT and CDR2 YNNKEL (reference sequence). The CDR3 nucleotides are TGTGCCAGCAGCCAGGGCCCCCACGGCACCGGGGAGCTGTTTTTT. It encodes CASSQGPHGTGELFF.

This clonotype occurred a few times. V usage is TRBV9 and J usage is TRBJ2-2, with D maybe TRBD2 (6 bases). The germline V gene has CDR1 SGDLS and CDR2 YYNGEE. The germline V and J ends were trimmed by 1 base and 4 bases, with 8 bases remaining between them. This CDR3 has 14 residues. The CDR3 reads CASSVTSRTGELFF. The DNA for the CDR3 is TGTGCCAGCAGCGTAACTAGCCGCACCGGGGAGCTGTTTTTT.

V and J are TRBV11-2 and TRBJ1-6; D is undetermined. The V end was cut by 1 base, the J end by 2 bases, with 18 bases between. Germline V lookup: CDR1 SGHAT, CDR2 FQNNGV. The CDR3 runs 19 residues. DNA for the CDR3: TGTGCCAGCAGCTTAGTTGCAGGCTCCGCCCGTACCTATAATTCACCCCTCCACTTT. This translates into CASSLVAGSARTYNSPLHF. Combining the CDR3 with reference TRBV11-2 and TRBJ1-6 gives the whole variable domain EAGVAQSPRYKIIEKRQSVAFWCNPISGHATLYWYQQILGQGPKLLIQFQNNGVVDDSQLPKDRFSAERLKGVDSTLKIQPAKLEDSAVYLCASSLVAGSARTYNSPLHFGNGTRLTVT.

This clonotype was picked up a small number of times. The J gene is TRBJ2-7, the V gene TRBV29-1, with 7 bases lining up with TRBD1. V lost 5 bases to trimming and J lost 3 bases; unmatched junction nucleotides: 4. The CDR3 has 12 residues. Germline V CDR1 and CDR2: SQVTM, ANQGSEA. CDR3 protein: CSVMTGNYEQYF. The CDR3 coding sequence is TGCAGCGTTATGACAGGGAACTACGAGCAGTACTTC.

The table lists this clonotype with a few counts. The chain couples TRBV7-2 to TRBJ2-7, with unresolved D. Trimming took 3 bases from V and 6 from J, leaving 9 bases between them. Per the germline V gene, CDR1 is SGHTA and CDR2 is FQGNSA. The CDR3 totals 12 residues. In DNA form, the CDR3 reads TGTGCCAGCAGCTTCCCCCATAGCGAGCAGTACTTC. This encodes CASSFPHSEQYF.

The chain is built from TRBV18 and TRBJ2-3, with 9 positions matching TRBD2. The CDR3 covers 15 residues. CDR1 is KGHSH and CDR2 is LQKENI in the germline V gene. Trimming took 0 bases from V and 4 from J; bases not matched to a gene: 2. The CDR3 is CASSPPAGGPDTQYF. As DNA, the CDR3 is TGTGCCAGCTCACCACCGGCGGGAGGGCCAGATACGCAGTATTTT.

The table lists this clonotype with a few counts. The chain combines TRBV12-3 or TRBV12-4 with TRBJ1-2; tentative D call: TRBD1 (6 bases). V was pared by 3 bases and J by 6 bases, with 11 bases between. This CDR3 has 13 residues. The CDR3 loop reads CASSLRTENGYTF. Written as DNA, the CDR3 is TGTGCCAGCAGTTTGAGGACAGAGAATGGCTACACCTTC.

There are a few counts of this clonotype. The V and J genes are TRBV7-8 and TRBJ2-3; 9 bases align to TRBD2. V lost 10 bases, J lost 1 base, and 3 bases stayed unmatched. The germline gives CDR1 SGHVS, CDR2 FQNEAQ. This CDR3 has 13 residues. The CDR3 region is CAIWTSGTDTQYF. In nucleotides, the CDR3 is TGTGCCATATGGACTAGCGGCACAGATACGCAGTATTTT.

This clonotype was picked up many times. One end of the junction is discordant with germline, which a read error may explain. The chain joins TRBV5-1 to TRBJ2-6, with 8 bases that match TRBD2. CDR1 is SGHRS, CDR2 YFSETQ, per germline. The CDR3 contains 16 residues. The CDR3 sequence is CASSLVAGSGANVLTF. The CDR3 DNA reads TGTGCCAGCAGCTTAGTAGCGGGGTCTGGGGCCAACGTCCTGACTTTC.

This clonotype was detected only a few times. This chain's CDR3 is CASRTRGGETQYF. CDR3 in DNA: TGTGCCAGCAGAACCCGAGGGGGGGAGACCCAGTACTTC. The chain has TRBV7-9 and TRBJ2-5; D is perhaps TRBD1 or TRBD2 (6 bases each). The CDR3 totals 13 residues. The V gene lost 6 bases and the J gene lost 5 bases, with 13 bases spanning the gap. Germline V lookup: CDR1 SEHNR, CDR2 FQNEAQ (reference sequence).